This T cell receptor (beta chain) was found in a study of cytomegalovirus exposure and HLA in healthy donors. The study, taken as a whole, reports: Apparent HLA restriction characterized most CMV-associated TCR beta chains in a later analysis. Listed as cytomegalovirus-associated were 150 or so TCR beta chains.

Worth noting for this clone: The antigen is undetermined.

PCR primers comprised 60 Vbeta and 13 Jbeta primers. Profiled with immunoSEQ multiplex PCR; TCRdb holds only in-frame clones, not every one. The sample yields 150,000 to 200,000 clones, roughly three quarters seen once. The V end lost 6 bases, the J end lost 6 bases, and 21 bases lay between the germline ends. The CDR3 runs to 15 residues. Germline loops: CDR1 SGHRS, CDR2 YFSETQ. The V gene is TRBV5-1, the J gene TRBJ1-1; possible D gene TRBD1, 6 bases. The sample comprised PBMCs. The TCR sequence derives from a woman aged 40 to 50 in good health and CMV-seronegative. CDR3 region: CASNLQGGAKAEAFF. Here the CDR3 DNA reads TGCGCCAGCAACCTACAGGGTGGGGCCAAGGCTGAAGCTTTCTTT.